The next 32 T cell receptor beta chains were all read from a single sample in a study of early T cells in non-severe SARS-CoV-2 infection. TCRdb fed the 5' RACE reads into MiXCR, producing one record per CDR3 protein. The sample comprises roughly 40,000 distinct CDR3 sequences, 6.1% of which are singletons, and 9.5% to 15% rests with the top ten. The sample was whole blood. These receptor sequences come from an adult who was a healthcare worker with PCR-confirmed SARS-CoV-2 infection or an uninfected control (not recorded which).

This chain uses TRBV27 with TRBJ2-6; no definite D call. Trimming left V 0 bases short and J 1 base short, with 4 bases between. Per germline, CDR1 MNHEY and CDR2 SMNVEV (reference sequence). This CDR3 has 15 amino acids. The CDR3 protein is CASSLSLSGANVLTF. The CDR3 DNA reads TGTGCCAGCAGTTTATCCTTGTCTGGGGCCAACGTCCTGACTTTC.

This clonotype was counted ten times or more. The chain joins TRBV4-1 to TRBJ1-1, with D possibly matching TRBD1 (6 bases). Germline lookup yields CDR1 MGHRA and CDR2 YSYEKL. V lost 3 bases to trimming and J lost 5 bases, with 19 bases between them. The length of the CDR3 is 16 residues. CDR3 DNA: TGCGCCAGCAGCCATCAATTACAGGGTACGGGGACTGAAGCTTTCTTT. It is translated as CASSHQLQGTGTEAFF.

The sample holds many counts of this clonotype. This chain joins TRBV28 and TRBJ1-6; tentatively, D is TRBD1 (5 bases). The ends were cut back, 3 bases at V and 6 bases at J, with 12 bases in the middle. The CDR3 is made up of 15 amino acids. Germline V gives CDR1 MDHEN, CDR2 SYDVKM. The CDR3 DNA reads TGTGCCAGCAGTTTGCTGCAGGGTTTTAATTCACCCCTCCACTTT. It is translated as CASSLLQGFNSPLHF.

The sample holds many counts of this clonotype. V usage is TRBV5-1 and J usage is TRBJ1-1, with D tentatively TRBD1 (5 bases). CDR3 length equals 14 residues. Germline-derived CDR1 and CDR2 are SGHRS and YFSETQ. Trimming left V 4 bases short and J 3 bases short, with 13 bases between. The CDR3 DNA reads TGCGCCAGCAGCCCGGCCCAAGGGGACACTGAAGCTTTCTTT. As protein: CASSPAQGDTEAFF.

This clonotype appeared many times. The CDR3 region is CASSFRQGYNEQYF. The CDR3 coding sequence is TGTGCCAGCAGCTTCCGACAGGGTTACAACGAGCAGTACTTC. The chain combines TRBV7-2 with TRBJ2-7, with TRBD1 matching 7 bases. The CDR3 has 14 amino acids. Germline V lookup: CDR1 SGHTA, CDR2 FQGNSA. V dropped 3 bases and J dropped 5; count of bases not matched to a gene: 7.

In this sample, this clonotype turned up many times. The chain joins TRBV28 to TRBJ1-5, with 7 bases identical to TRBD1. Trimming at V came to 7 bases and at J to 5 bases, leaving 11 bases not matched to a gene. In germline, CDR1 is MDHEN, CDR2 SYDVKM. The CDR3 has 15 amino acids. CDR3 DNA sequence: TGTGCCAGCACCTATCACGGGGACAGCGATCAGCCCCAGCATTTT. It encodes CASTYHGDSDQPQHF.

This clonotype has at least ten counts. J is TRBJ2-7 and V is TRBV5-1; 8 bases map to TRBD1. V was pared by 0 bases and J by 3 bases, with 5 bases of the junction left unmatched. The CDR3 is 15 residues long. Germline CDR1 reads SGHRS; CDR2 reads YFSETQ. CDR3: CASSLGQGALYEQYF. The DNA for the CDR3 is TGCGCCAGCAGCTTGGGGCAGGGGGCCCTCTACGAGCAGTACTTC.

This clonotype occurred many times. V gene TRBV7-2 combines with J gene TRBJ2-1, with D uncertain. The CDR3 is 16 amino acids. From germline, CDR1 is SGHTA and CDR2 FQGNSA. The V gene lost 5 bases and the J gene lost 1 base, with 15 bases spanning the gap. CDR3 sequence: CASSSFLLGSYNEQFF. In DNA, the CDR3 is TGTGCCAGCAGCAGCTTCTTATTGGGGTCCTACAATGAGCAGTTCTTC.

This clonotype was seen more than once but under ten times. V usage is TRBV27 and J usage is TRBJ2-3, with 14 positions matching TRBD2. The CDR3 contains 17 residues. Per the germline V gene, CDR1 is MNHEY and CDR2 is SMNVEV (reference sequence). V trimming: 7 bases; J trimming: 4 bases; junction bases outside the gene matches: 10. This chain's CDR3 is CASTGTSGGGGPDTQYF. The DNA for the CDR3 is TGTGCCAGCACCGGGACTAGCGGGGGAGGGGGCCCAGATACGCAGTATTTT.

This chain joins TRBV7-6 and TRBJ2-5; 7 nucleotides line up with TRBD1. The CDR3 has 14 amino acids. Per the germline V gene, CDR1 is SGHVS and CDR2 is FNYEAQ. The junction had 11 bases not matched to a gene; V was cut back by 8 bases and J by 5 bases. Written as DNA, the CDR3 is TGTGCCAGCGAAGACCGGGACAGTGGGGAGACCCAGTACTTC. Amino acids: CASEDRDSGETQYF.

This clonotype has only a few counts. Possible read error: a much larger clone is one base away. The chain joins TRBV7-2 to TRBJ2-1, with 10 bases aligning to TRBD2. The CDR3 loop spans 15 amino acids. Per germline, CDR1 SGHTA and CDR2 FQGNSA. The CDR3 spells CVSSLSGTSDNEQFF. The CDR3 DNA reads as TGTGTCAGCAGCCTCTCCGGGACTAGCGACAATGAGCAGTTCTTC.

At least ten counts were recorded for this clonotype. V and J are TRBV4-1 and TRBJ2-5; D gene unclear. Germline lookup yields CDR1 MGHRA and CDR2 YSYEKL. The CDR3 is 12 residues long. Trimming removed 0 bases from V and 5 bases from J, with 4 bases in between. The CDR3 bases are TGCGCCAGCAGCCAAGATCCTGAGACCCAGTACTTC. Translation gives CASSQDPETQYF.

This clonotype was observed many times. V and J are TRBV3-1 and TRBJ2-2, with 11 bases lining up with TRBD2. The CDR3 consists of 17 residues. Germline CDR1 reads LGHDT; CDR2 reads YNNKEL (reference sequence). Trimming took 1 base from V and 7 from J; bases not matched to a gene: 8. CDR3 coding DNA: TGTGCCAGCAGCCAAGCCCCACTAGCGGGGGACGGCGGGGAGCTGTTTTTT. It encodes CASSQAPLAGDGGELFF.

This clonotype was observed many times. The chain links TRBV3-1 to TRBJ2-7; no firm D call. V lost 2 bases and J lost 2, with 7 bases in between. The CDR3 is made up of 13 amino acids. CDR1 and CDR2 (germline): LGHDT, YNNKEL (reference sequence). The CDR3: CASSQTGPYEQYF. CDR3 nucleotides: TGTGCCAGCAGCCAAACGGGCCCCTACGAGCAGTACTTC.

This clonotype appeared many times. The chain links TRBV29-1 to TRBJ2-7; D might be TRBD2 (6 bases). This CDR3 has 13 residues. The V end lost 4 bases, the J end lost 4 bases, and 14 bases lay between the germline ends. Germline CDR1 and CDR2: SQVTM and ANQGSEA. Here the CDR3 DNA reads TGCAGCGTTGGACTAGTATCGGGATACGAGCAGTACTTC. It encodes CSVGLVSGYEQYF.

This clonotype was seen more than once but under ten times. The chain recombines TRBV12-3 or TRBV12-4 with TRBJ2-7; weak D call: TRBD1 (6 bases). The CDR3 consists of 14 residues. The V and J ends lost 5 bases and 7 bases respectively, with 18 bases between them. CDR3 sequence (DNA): TGTGCCAGCAGTCCTTCCGGGACACTTGGGGAGCAGTACTTC. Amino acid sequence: CASSPSGTLGEQYF.

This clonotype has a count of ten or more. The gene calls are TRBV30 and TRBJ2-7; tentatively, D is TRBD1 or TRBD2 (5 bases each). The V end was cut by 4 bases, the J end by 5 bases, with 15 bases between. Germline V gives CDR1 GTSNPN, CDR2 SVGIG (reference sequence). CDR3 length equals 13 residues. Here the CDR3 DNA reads TGTGCCTGGACCAGGGACGGATGGGACGAGCAGTACTTC. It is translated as CAWTRDGWDEQYF.

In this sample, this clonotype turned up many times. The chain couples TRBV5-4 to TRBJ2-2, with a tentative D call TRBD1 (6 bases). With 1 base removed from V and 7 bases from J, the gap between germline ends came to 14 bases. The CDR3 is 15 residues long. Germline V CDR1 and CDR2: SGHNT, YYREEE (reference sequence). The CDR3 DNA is TGTGCCAGCAGCTTGACAGGGCCAGTAGGCGGGGAGCTGTTTTTT. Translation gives CASSLTGPVGGELFF.

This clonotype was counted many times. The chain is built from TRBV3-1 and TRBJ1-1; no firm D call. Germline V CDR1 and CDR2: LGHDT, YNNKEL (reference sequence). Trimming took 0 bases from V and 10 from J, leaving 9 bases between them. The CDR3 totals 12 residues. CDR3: CASSQDDMPAFF. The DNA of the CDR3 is TGTGCCAGCAGCCAAGATGACATGCCAGCTTTCTTT.

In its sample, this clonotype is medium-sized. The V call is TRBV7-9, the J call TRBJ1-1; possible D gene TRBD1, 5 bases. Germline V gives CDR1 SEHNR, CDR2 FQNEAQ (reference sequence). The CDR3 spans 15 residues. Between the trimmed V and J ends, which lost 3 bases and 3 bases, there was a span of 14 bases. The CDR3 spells CASSLVGGSDTEAFF. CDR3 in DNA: TGTGCCAGCAGCTTGGTCGGGGGGTCGGACACTGAAGCTTTCTTT.

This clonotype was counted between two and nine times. The CDR3 DNA is TGCGCCAGCAGCTGGACAGGGGCGGGCACCGGGGAGCTGTTTTTT. As protein: CASSWTGAGTGELFF. This sequence joins TRBV5-1 and TRBJ2-2, with 9 bases that match TRBD1. Germline-derived CDR1 and CDR2 are SGHRS and YFSETQ. V was clipped by 3 bases and J by 4 bases; unmatched bases: 4. The CDR3 has 15 amino acids.

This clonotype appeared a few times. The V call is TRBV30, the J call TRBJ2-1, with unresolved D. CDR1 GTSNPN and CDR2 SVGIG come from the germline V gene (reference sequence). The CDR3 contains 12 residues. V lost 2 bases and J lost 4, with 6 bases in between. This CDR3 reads CAWSLEYNEQFF. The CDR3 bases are TGTGCCTGGAGTCTGGAGTACAATGAGCAGTTCTTC.

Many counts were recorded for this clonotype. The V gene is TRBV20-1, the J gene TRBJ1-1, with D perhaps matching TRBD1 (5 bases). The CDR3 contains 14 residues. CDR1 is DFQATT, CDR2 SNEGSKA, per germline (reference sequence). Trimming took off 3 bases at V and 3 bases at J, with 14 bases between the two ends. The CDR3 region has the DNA TGCAGTGCTAGTACGGGACGGTCGGACACTGAAGCTTTCTTT. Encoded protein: CSASTGRSDTEAFF.

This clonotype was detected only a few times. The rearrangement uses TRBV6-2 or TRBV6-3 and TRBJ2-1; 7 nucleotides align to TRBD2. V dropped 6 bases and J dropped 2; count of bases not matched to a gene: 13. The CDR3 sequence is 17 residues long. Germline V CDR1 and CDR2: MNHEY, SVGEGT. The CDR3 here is CASRRGLRAGPYNEQFF. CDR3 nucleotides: TGTGCCAGCAGGCGGGGCCTCAGAGCGGGGCCCTACAATGAGCAGTTCTTC.

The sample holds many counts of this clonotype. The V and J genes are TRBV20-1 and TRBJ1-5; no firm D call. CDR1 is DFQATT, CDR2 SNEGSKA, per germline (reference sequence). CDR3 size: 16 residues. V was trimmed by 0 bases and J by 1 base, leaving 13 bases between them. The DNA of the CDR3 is TGCAGTGCTAGAGATGGGCAGGTAAAGAGCAATCAGCCCCAGCATTTT. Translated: CSARDGQVKSNQPQHF.

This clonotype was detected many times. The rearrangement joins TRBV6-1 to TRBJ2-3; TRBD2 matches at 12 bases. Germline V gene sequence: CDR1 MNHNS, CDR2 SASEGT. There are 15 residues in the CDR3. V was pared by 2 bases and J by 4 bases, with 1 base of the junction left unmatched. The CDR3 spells CASSELAGGPDTQYF. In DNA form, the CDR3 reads TGTGCCAGCAGTGAACTAGCGGGGGGGCCAGATACGCAGTATTTT.

CDR3 amino acids: CASSTRRTADAEAFF. The CDR3 DNA reads as TGCGCCAGCAGCACTCGAAGGACGGCGGACGCTGAAGCTTTCTTT. The chain joins TRBV4-3 to TRBJ1-1; D unresolved. CDR3 length: 15 amino acids. Germline CDR1 and CDR2: LGHNA and YSLEER. V shed 5 bases and J shed 6 bases, with 19 bases lying between them.

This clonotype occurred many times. The CDR3 bases are TGTGCCAGCAGCCGGCAGGTCCTGGAGACCCAGTACTTC. Translated: CASSRQVLETQYF. The chain couples TRBV14 to TRBJ2-5; D remains unclear. The V end was cut by 4 bases, the J end by 5 bases, with 11 bases between. The CDR3 runs to 13 residues. Germline assignment: CDR1 SGHDN and CDR2 FVKESK.

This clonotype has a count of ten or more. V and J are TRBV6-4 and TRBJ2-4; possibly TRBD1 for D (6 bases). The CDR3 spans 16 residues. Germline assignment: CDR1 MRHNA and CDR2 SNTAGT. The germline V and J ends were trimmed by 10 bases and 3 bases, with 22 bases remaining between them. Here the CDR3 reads CATPGRGQMGKNIQYF. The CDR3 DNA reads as TGTGCCACCCCGGGGCGAGGACAGATGGGCAAAAACATTCAGTACTTC.

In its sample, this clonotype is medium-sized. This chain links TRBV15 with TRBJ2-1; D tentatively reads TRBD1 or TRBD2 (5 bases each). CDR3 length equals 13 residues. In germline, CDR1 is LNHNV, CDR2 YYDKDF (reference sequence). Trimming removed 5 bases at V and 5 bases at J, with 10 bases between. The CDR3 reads CATSEGRHNEQFF. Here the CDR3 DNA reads TGTGCCACCAGCGAGGGACGGCACAATGAGCAGTTCTTC.

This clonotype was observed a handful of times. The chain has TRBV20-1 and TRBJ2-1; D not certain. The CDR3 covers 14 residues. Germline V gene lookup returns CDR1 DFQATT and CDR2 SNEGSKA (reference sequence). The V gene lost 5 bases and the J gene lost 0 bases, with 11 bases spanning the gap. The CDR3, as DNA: TGCAGTGCTTCATTCGCAAGCTCCTACAATGAGCAGTTCTTC. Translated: CSASFASSYNEQFF.

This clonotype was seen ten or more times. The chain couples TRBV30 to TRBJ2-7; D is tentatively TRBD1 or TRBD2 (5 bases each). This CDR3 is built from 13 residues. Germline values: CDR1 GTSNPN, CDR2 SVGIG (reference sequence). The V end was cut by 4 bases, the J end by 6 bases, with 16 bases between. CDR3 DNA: TGTGCCTGGACCTTCGGGGCGTCGTCCGAGCAGTACTTC. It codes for CAWTFGASSEQYF.